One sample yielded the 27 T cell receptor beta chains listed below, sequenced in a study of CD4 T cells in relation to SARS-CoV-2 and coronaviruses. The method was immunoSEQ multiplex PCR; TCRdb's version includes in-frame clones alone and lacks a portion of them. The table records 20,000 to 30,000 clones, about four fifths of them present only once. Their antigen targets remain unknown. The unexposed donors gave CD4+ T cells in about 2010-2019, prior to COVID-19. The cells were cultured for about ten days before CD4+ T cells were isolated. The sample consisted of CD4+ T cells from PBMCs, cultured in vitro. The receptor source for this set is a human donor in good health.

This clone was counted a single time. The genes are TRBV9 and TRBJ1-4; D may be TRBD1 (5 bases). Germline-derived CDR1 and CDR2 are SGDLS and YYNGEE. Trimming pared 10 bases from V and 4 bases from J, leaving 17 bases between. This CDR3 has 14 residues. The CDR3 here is CARSYRLNNEKLFF. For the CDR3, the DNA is TGTGCCCGCTCTTACAGGCTTAATAATGAAAAACTGTTTTTT. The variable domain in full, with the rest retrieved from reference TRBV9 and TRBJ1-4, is DSGVTQTPKHLITATGQRVTLRCSPRSGDLSVYWYQQSLDQGLQFLIQYYNGEERAKGNILERFSAQQFPDLHSELNLSSLELGDSALYFCARSYRLNNEKLFFGSGTQLSVL.

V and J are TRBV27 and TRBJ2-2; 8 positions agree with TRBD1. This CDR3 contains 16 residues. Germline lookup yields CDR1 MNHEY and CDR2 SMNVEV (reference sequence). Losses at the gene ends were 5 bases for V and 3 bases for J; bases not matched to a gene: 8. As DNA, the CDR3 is TGTGCCAGCAGTCTTCGGGACAGGTTCTACACCGGGGAGCTGTTTTTT. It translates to CASSLRDRFYTGELFF.

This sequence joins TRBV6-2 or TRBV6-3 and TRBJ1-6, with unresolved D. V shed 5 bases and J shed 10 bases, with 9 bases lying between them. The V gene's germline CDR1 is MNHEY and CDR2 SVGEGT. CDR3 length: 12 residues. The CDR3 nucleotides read TGTGCCAGCAGTCAACTAGAATCACCCCTCCACTTT. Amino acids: CASSQLESPLHF.

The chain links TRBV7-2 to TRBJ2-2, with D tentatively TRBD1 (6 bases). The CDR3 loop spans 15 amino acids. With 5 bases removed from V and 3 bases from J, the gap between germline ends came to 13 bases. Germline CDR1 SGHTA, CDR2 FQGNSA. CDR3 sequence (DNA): TGTGCCAGCAGCATGAGGGGGTTGGACACCGGGGAGCTGTTTTTT. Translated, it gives CASSMRGLDTGELFF.

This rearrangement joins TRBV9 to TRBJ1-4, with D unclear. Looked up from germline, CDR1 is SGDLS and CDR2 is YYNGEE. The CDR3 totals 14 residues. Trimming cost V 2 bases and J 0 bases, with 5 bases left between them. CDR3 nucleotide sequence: TGTGCCAGCAGCGTTGCTGCAACTAATGAAAAACTGTTTTTT. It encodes CASSVAATNEKLFF.

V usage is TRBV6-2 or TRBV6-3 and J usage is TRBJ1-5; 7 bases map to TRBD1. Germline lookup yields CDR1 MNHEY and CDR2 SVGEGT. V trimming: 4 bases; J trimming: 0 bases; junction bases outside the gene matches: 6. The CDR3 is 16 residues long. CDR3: CASSSQDRDSNQPQHF. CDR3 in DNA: TGTGCCAGCAGTTCCCAAGACAGGGATAGCAATCAGCCCCAGCATTTT.

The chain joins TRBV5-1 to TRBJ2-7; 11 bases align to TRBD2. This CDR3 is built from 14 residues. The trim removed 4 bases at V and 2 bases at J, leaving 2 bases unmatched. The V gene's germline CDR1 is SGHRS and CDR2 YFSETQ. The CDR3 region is CASSPTSGAYEQYF. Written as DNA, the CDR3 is TGCGCCAGCAGCCCGACTAGCGGGGCCTACGAGCAGTACTTC.

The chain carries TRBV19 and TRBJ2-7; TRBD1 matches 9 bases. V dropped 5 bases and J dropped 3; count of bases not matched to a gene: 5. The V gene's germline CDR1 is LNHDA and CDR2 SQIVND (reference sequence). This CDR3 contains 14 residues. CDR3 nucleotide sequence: TGTGCCAGTAGTCTGACAGGGGGGTTCTACGAGCAGTACTTC. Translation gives CASSLTGGFYEQYF.

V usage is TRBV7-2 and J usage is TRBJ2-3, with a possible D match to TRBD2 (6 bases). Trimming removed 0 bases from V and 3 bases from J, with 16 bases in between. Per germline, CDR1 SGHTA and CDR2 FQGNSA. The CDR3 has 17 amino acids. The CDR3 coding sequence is TGTGCCAGCAGCTTAGCGGGGAGGCCAGGGCGGACAGATACGCAGTATTTT. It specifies CASSLAGRPGRTDTQYF.

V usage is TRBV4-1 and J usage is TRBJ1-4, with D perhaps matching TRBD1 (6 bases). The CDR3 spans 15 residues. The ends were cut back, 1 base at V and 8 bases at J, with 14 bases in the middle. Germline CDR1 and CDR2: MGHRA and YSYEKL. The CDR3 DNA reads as TGCGCCAGCAGCCAAGGCCAGGGGACGGAGGAAAAACTGTTTTTT. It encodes CASSQGQGTEEKLFF.

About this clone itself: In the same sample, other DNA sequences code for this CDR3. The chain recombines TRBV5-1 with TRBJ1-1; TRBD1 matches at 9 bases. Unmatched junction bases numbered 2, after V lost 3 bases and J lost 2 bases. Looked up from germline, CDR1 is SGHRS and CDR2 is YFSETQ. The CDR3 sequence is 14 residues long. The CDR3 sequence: CASSSGQGNTEAFF. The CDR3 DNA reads TGCGCCAGCAGCTCGGGACAGGGCAACACTGAAGCTTTCTTT.

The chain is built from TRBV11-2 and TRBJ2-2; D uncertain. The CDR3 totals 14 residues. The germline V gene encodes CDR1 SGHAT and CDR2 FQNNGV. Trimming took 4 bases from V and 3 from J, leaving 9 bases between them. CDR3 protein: CASSSQADTGELFF. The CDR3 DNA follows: TGTGCCAGCAGCTCCCAAGCCGACACCGGGGAGCTGTTTTTT.

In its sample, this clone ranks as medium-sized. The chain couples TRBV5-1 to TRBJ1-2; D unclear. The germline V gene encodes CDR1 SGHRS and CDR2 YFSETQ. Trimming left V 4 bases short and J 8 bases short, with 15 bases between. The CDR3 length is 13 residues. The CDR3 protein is CASSLDTVGGYTF. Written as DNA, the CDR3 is TGCGCCAGCAGCCTCGACACGGTTGGAGGCTACACCTTC.

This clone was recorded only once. Here the CDR3 reads CASSPGATEGSYGYTF. In DNA, the CDR3 is TGTGCCAGCAGCCCAGGGGCCACAGAAGGAAGCTATGGCTACACCTTC. The chain joins TRBV4-2 to TRBJ1-2; a possible D gene is TRBD1 (6 bases). Looked up from germline, CDR1 is LGHNA and CDR2 is YNFKEQ. Deletions cut 4 bases from V and 4 bases from J, with 19 bases between. CDR3 size: 16 residues.

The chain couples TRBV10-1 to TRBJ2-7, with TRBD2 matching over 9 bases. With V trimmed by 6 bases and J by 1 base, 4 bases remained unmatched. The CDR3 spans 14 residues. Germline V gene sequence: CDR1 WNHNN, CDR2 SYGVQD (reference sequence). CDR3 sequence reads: CASSVTSGSYEQYF. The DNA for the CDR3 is TGCGCCAGCAGCGTGACTAGCGGATCCTACGAGCAGTACTTC.

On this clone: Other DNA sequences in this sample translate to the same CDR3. CDR3 nucleotides: TGTGCCAGTAGTATAGGGACAGGGGGCAATCAGCCCCAGCATTTT. It is translated as CASSIGTGGNQPQHF. The chain uses TRBV19 and TRBJ1-5; TRBD1 aligns across 9 bases. The CDR3 has 15 residues. V trimming: 1 base; J trimming: 2 bases; junction bases outside the gene matches: 0. Germline lookup yields CDR1 LNHDA and CDR2 SQIVND (reference sequence). Drawing the rest from reference TRBV19 and TRBJ1-5, the complete variable domain is DGGITQSPKYLFRKEGQNVTLSCEQNLNHDAMYWYRQDPGQGLRLIYYSQIVNDFQKGDIAEGYSVSREKKESFPLTVTSAQKNPTAFYLCASSIGTGGNQPQHFGDGTRLSIL.

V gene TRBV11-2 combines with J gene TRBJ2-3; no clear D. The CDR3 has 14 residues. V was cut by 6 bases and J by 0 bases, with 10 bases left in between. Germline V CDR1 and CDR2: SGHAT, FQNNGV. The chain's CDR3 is CASRDTLSTDTQYF. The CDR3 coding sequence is TGTGCCAGCAGAGACACTCTAAGCACAGATACGCAGTATTTT.

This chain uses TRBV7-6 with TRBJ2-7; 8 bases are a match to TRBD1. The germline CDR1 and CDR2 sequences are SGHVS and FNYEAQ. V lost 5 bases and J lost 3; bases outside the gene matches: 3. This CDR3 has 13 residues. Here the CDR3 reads CASSPGTGYEQYF. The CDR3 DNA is TGTGCCAGCAGCCCAGGGACAGGCTACGAGCAGTACTTC.

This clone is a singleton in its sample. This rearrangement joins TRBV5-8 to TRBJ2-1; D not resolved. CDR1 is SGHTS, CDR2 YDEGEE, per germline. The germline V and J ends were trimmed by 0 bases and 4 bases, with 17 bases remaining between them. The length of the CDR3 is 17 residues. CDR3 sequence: CASSLASFPLGYNEQFF. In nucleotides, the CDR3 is TGTGCCAGCAGCTTGGCCTCATTCCCTTTGGGGTACAATGAGCAGTTCTTC.

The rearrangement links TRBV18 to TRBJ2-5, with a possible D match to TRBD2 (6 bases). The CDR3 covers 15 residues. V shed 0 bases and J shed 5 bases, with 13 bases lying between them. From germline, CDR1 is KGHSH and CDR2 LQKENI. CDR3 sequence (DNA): TGTGCCAGCTCACCACCGGGCCGGCGGGGCGAGACCCAGTACTTC. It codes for CASSPPGRRGETQYF. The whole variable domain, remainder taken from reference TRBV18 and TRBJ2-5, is NAGVMQNPRHLVRRRGQEARLRCSPMKGHSHVYWYRQLPEEGLKFMVYLQKENIIDESGMPKERFSAEFPKEGPSILRIQQVVRGDSAAYFCASSPPGRRGETQYFGPGTRLLVL.

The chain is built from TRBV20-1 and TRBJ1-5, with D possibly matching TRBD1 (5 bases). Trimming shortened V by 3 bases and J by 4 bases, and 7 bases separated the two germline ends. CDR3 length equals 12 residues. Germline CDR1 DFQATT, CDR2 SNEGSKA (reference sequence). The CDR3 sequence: CSASGGNQPQHF. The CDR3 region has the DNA TGCAGTGCTAGTGGGGGTAATCAGCCCCAGCATTTT.

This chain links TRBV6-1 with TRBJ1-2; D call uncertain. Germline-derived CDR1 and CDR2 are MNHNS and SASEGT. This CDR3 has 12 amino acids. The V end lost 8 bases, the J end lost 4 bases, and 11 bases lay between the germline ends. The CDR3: CASSREVYGYTF. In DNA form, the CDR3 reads TGTGCCAGCTCCCGGGAGGTCTATGGCTACACCTTC.

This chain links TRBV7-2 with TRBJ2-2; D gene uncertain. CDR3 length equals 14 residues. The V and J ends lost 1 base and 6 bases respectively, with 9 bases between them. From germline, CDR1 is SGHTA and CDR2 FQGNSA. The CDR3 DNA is TGTGCCAGCAGCTTAGGCGGAGTCCCCGGGGAGCTGTTTTTT. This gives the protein CASSLGGVPGELFF. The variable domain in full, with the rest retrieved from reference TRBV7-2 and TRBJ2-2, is GAGVSQSPSNKVTEKGKDVELRCDPISGHTALYWYRQSLGQGLEFLIYFQGNSAPDKSGLPSDRFSAERTGGSVSTLTIQRTQQEDSAVYLCASSLGGVPGELFFGEGSRLTVL.

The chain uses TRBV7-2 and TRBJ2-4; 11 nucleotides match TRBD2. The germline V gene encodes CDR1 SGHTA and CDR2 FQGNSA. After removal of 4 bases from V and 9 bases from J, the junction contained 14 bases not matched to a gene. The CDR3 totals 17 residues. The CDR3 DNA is TGTGCCAGCAGCTCCCAGACTAGCGGGAAAGGGGGTAGCATTCAGTACTTC. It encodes CASSSQTSGKGGSIQYF.

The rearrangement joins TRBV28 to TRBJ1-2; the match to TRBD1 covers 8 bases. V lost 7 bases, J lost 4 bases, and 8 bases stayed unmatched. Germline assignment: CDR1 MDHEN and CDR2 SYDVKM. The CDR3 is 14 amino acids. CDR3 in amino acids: CASTAGTGGYGYTF. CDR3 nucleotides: TGTGCCAGCACCGCCGGGACAGGCGGCTATGGCTACACCTTC.

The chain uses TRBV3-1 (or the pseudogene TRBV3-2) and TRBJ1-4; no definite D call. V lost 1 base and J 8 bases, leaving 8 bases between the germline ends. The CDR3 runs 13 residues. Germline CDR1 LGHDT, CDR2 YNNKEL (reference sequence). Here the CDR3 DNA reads TGTGCCAGCAGCCAAGGCTACAGCGAAAAACTGTTTTTT. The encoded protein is CASSQGYSEKLFF.

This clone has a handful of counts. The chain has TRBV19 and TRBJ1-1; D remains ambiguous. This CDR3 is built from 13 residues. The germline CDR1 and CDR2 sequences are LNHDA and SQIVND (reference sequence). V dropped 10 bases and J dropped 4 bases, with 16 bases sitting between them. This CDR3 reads CATTDGGFTEAFF. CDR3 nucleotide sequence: TGTGCCACAACGGACGGCGGGTTCACTGAAGCTTTCTTT.